Following are 29 T cell receptor beta chains from one sample sequenced in a study of blood T cell repertoires in COVID-19. Libraries were prepared by immunoSEQ multiplex PCR; TCRdb keeps only in-frame clonotypes and omits some of them. The repertoire holds about 86,000 clones, with around 82% as singletons. The source material was peripheral blood. These receptors came from a woman aged 80 or older with acute or convalescent COVID-19.

The chain links TRBV27 to TRBJ2-6; 8 nucleotides match TRBD1. Germline trimming cut 3 bases from V and 2 bases from J; bases unmatched to any gene: 12. The CDR3 runs 19 residues. The germline V gene has CDR1 MNHEY and CDR2 SMNVEV (reference sequence). The CDR3 loop reads CASSFDPRLQGAGANVLTF. The CDR3 coding sequence is TGTGCCAGCAGTTTCGACCCTAGATTACAGGGGGCTGGGGCCAACGTCCTGACTTTC.

This clone came up a few times. This chain connects TRBV6-5 to TRBJ1-1; D is unclear. V was trimmed by 5 bases and J by 1 base, leaving 8 bases between them. This CDR3 is 13 amino acids long. Per germline, CDR1 MNHEY and CDR2 SVGAGI. The DNA for the CDR3 is TGTGCCAGCAGTCCCAACAAGAACACTGAAGCTTTCTTT. This translates into CASSPNKNTEAFF.

The chain uses TRBV10-1 and TRBJ1-6; 9 bases are shared with TRBD1. Germline CDR1 is WNHNN and CDR2 is SYGVQD (reference sequence). The V segment lost 7 bases and the J segment 7 bases; nucleotides outside the gene matches: 5. The length of the CDR3 is 14 residues. CDR3 protein: CASMKDRGNSPLHF. The CDR3 DNA reads TGCGCCAGCATGAAGGACAGGGGCAATTCACCCCTCCACTTT.

This rearrangement joins TRBV5-8 to TRBJ1-5, with 7 bases that match TRBD1. This CDR3 contains 15 residues. Per germline, CDR1 SGHTS and CDR2 YDEGEE. Germline trimming cut 2 bases from V and 3 bases from J; bases unmatched to any gene: 5. The CDR3 region has the DNA TGTGCCAGCAGCTTCCTTGGGACAGTCAATCAGCCCCAGCATTTT. It encodes CASSFLGTVNQPQHF.

V is TRBV5-4 and J is TRBJ2-7; TRBD1 agrees at 7 bases. This CDR3 is built from 14 residues. The V and J ends lost 2 bases and 7 bases, in that order; junction bases with no gene match: 9. The germline V gene has CDR1 SGHNT and CDR2 YYREEE (reference sequence). CDR3 in DNA: TGTGCCAGCAGCTTCCCTGGACAGGAGAGAGAGCAGTACTTC. Its protein is CASSFPGQEREQYF.

The sample holds one count of this clone. V and J are TRBV27 and TRBJ2-7; TRBD1 matches at 7 bases. Trimming removed 8 bases from V and 3 bases from J; junction bases left unmatched: 10. CDR3 length equals 14 residues. In germline, CDR1 is MNHEY, CDR2 SMNVEV (reference sequence). Here the CDR3 DNA reads TGTGCCAGCTCTCCGGGGCAGGGGGTCTACGAGCAGTACTTC. It codes for CASSPGQGVYEQYF.

The chain joins TRBV28 to TRBJ2-7; D is undetermined. Germline lookup yields CDR1 MDHEN and CDR2 SYDVKM. CDR3 length: 14 amino acids. The V and J ends lost 3 bases and 3 bases respectively, with 12 bases between them. The CDR3 loop reads CASSLRGSLYEQYF. CDR3 bases: TGTGCCAGCAGTTTGCGCGGTTCCCTCTACGAGCAGTACTTC.

This clone was detected a few times. This chain joins TRBV13 and TRBJ1-3; D gene ambiguous. V lost 2 bases and J lost 4, with 6 bases in between. CDR1 is PRHDT, CDR2 FYEKMQ, per germline (reference sequence). The CDR3 extends over 13 amino acids. CDR3 DNA: TGTGCCAGCAGCTTATTACAGGGAAACACCATATATTTT. This encodes CASSLLQGNTIYF. Combining the CDR3 with reference TRBV13 and TRBJ1-3 gives the whole variable domain AAGVIQSPRHLIKEKRETATLKCYPIPRHDTVYWYQQGPGQDPQFLISFYEKMQSDKGSIPDRFSAQQFSDYHSELNMSSLELGDSALYFCASSLLQGNTIYFGEGSWLTVV.

CDR3 region: CASSQGGTSGYEQYF. In DNA, the CDR3 is TGTGCCAGCAGCCAAGGGGGTACTAGCGGGTACGAGCAGTACTTC. V and J are TRBV4-2 and TRBJ2-7, with TRBD2 matching 9 bases. The junction had 5 bases not matched to a gene; V was cut back by 1 base and J by 4 bases. CDR1 is LGHNA and CDR2 is YNFKEQ in the germline V gene. The CDR3 sequence is 15 residues long.

Concerning this clone: Different DNA sequences within this sample yield the same CDR3. This CDR3 is CASSASPGNTEAFF. The CDR3 DNA sequence: TGTGCCAGCAGTGCTTCCCCGGGGAACACTGAAGCTTTCTTT. The J gene is TRBJ1-1, the V gene TRBV6-4; D uncertain. The germline V gene encodes CDR1 MRHNA and CDR2 SNTAGT. The CDR3 spans 14 residues. Trimming cost V 4 bases and J 1 base, with 10 bases left between them.

The CDR3 DNA follows: TGTGCCAGCAGCGCCCCGGGATCCTACGAGCAGTACTTC. This gives the protein CASSAPGSYEQYF. V is TRBV9 and J is TRBJ2-7; maybe TRBD2 (5 bases). Germline loops: CDR1 SGDLS, CDR2 YYNGEE. Between the trimmed V and J ends, which lost 3 bases and 1 base, there was a span of 8 bases. This CDR3 comprises 13 residues.

V usage is TRBV3-1 (or the pseudogene TRBV3-2) and J usage is TRBJ1-5, with D unclear. The CDR3 has 14 amino acids. Trimming stripped 1 base from V and 4 bases from J, with 8 bases between. Per germline, CDR1 LGHDT and CDR2 YNNKEL (reference sequence). This CDR3 reads CASSQAGINQPQHF. DNA for the CDR3: TGTGCCAGCAGCCAAGCCGGGATTAATCAGCCCCAGCATTTT.

The rearrangement links TRBV5-1 to TRBJ1-1, with D possibly being TRBD1 (6 bases). This CDR3 has 12 residues. Germline CDR1 SGHRS, CDR2 YFSETQ. Deletions cut 4 bases from V and 11 bases from J, with 15 bases between. This chain's CDR3 is CASSPDSPSAFF. The DNA for the CDR3 is TGCGCCAGCAGCCCGGACAGTCCCTCCGCTTTCTTT.

V usage is TRBV5-1 and J usage is TRBJ2-1, with TRBD2 matching over 8 bases. CDR3 size: 15 residues. Germline values: CDR1 SGHRS, CDR2 YFSETQ. The trim removed 0 bases at V and 2 bases at J, leaving 1 base unmatched. This CDR3 is CASSLDGGAYNEQFF. CDR3 in DNA: TGCGCCAGCAGCTTGGACGGGGGGGCCTACAATGAGCAGTTCTTC.

This clone has only one observation. J is TRBJ2-3 and V is TRBV5-1; 11 bases map to TRBD2. This CDR3 has 15 amino acids. The V gene end was trimmed by 3 bases and the J gene end by 6 bases; junction bases not matched to a gene: 6. Per germline, CDR1 SGHRS and CDR2 YFSETQ. CDR3 in amino acids: CASSSGLAAGDTQYF. CDR3 coding DNA: TGCGCCAGCAGCTCGGGACTAGCGGCGGGGGATACGCAGTATTTT.

This chain connects TRBV19 to TRBJ1-2, with 8 bases fitting TRBD1. After removal of 6 bases from V and 4 bases from J, the junction contained 4 bases not matched to a gene. Germline-derived CDR1 and CDR2 are LNHDA and SQIVND (reference sequence). The CDR3 covers 13 residues. In DNA form, the CDR3 reads TGTGCCAGTAGCTCGACAGGGGCCTATGGCTACACCTTC. It is translated as CASSSTGAYGYTF.

This clone has just a few counts. The J gene is TRBJ1-1, the V gene TRBV7-2; D is possibly TRBD1 (5 bases). Deletions cut 5 bases from V and 3 bases from J, with 16 bases between. This CDR3 is built from 15 residues. Looked up from germline, CDR1 is SGHTA and CDR2 is FQGNSA. CDR3 residues: CASSLTAGPYTEAFF. CDR3 DNA sequence: TGTGCCAGCAGCCTCACTGCAGGGCCGTACACTGAAGCTTTCTTT. Looking up the rest from reference TRBV7-2 and TRBJ1-1 gives the full variable domain: GAGVSQSPSNKVTEKGKDVELRCDPISGHTALYWYRQSLGQGLEFLIYFQGNSAPDKSGLPSDRFSAERTGGSVSTLTIQRTQQEDSAVYLCASSLTAGPYTEAFFGQGTRLTVV.

The chain couples TRBV20-1 to TRBJ2-5, with D possibly being TRBD2 (6 bases). This CDR3 has 10 amino acids. V lost 5 bases and J 7 bases, leaving 8 bases between the germline ends. Germline V CDR1 and CDR2: DFQATT, SNEGSKA (reference sequence). CDR3: CSAYGGTQYF. The CDR3 region has the DNA TGCAGTGCTTACGGGGGGACCCAGTACTTC.

This clone was seen only a few times. The chain carries TRBV10-1 and TRBJ2-3; 10 bases agree with TRBD2. The CDR3 sequence is 19 residues long. V dropped 0 bases and J dropped 4; count of bases not matched to a gene: 13. Germline V gene sequence: CDR1 WNHNN, CDR2 SYGVQD (reference sequence). CDR3 in amino acids: CASSESFRAGGQEADTQYF. In DNA form, the CDR3 reads TGCGCCAGCAGTGAGTCGTTTCGAGCGGGGGGGCAGGAGGCAGATACGCAGTATTTT.

V is TRBV7-8 and J is TRBJ1-5; the D is unclear. CDR1 and CDR2 (germline): SGHVS, FQNEAQ. This CDR3 is 13 amino acids long. Trimming removed 1 base at V and 8 bases at J, with 9 bases between. The CDR3 nucleotides read TGTGCCAGCAGCTTAGGCAGGCTTGAGCCCCAGCATTTT. Translation gives CASSLGRLEPQHF.

The genes are TRBV6-5 and TRBJ1-4; D remains ambiguous. The length of the CDR3 is 16 residues. The germline V and J ends were trimmed by 0 bases and 3 bases, with 11 bases remaining between them. The germline V gene encodes CDR1 MNHEY and CDR2 SVGAGI. The CDR3 DNA reads as TGTGCCAGCAGTTACTCTCTACGGGGAGCTAATGAAAAACTGTTTTTT. This encodes CASSYSLRGANEKLFF.

V gene TRBV28 combines with J gene TRBJ2-7, with 7 bases lining up with TRBD2. Germline V gene lookup returns CDR1 MDHEN and CDR2 SYDVKM. Losses at the gene ends were 5 bases for V and 7 bases for J; bases not matched to a gene: 11. This CDR3 has 14 amino acids. In nucleotides, the CDR3 is TGTGCCAGCAGTGAAAGCGGGATTTATCTTGAGCAGTACTTC. It specifies CASSESGIYLEQYF.

The chain combines TRBV2 with TRBJ1-5; D possibly corresponds to TRBD1 (5 bases). Trimming cost V 3 bases and J 0 bases, with 9 bases left between them. Germline CDR1 and CDR2: SNHLY and FYNNEI. The CDR3 consists of 15 residues. The CDR3 region is CASSEDNNSNQPQHF. The CDR3 DNA reads as TGTGCCAGCAGTGAGGACAACAATAGCAATCAGCCCCAGCATTTT.

The chain uses TRBV28 and TRBJ1-2, with 7 bases matching TRBD1. Germline-derived CDR1 and CDR2 are MDHEN and SYDVKM. The CDR3 is made up of 15 amino acids. V gave up 8 bases and J gave up 2 bases; unmatched junction bases: 11. The CDR3 sequence is CASGSSGGRNYGYTF. The CDR3 coding sequence is TGTGCCAGCGGATCCTCAGGGGGTCGGAACTATGGCTACACCTTC.

The CDR3 loop reads CASSLTAGTYSYEQYF. The CDR3 region has the DNA TGTGCCAGCAGCTTGACCGCCGGGACTTACTCCTACGAGCAGTACTTC. The chain couples TRBV9 to TRBJ2-7; possibly TRBD2 for D (6 bases). V shed 4 bases and J shed 0 bases, with 17 bases lying between them. In germline, CDR1 is SGDLS, CDR2 YYNGEE. The CDR3 covers 16 residues.

The genes are TRBV2 and TRBJ2-7; 7 bases match TRBD1. The CDR3 length is 16 residues. Trimming removed 0 bases from V and 5 bases from J; junction bases left unmatched: 10. Germline V gives CDR1 SNHLY, CDR2 FYNNEI. CDR3 nucleotides: TGTGCCAGCAGTGAAGCAAGGCGACAGGGAAAAGACGAGCAGTACTTC. Translated, it gives CASSEARRQGKDEQYF.

This chain connects TRBV9 to TRBJ2-3; 8 nucleotides agree with TRBD1. Germline CDR1 SGDLS, CDR2 YYNGEE. This CDR3 is built from 16 residues. V dropped 2 bases and J dropped 1; count of bases not matched to a gene: 6. CDR3 bases: TGTGCCAGCAGCGTCAGGACAGGGCAGGGCACAGATACGCAGTATTTT. Translating gives CASSVRTGQGTDTQYF.

The genes are TRBV19 and TRBJ1-2, with 10 bases identical to TRBD1. The length of the CDR3 is 17 residues. The V gene end was trimmed by 6 bases and the J gene end by 2 bases; junction bases not matched to a gene: 12. Germline V gene lookup returns CDR1 LNHDA and CDR2 SQIVND (reference sequence). This CDR3 is CASRGPGQGLLNYGYTF. Written as DNA, the CDR3 is TGTGCCAGTAGGGGCCCGGGACAGGGGCTATTAAACTATGGCTACACCTTC.

This chain uses TRBV6-6 with TRBJ2-7; D perhaps matches TRBD2 (6 bases). Germline-derived CDR1 and CDR2 are MNHNY and SVGAGI (reference sequence). V lost 7 bases and J lost 6, with 16 bases in between. The CDR3 spans 13 residues. The CDR3 sequence is CASTPTGDGEQYF. In DNA, the CDR3 is TGTGCCAGCACCCCGACGGGAGATGGCGAGCAGTACTTC.